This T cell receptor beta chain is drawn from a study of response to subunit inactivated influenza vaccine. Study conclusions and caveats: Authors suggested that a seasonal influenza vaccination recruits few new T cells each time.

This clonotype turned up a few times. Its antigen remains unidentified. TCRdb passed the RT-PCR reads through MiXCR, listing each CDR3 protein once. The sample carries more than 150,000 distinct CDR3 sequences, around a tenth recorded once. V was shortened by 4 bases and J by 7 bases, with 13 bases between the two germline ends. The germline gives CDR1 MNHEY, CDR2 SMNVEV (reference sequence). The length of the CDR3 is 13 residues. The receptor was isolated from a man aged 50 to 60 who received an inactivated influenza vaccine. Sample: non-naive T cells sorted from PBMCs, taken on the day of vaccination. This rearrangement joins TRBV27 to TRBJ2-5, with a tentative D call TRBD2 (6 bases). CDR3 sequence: CASSSGGRGTQYF. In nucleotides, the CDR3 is TGTGCCAGCAGTTCCGGGGGTCGGGGGACCCAGTACTTC.